The rows below give T cell receptor beta chains drawn from one sample of a study of early T cells in non-severe SARS-CoV-2 infection. TCRdb used MiXCR to reprocess the 5' RACE reads, holding one entry per CDR3 protein. The sample carries tens of thousands of distinct CDR3 sequences, over 4.5% recorded once. Sequenced sample: whole blood. All receptors derive from an adult who was a healthcare worker with PCR-confirmed SARS-CoV-2 infection or an uninfected control (not recorded which). Each CDR3 is given with its conserved first and last residue. Fields, in order: D gene, V gene, J gene, clone size, CDR3 DNA, CDR3 protein. D genes are given only for firm matches. Some rows mark clone size as missing; the rest say once, few, many or name a class of expanded clone.

-,TRBV5-1,TRBJ1-1,-,TGCGCCAGCAGCTTTGCAGGGACTGAAGCTTTCTTT,CASSFAGTEAFF
-,TRBV15,TRBJ2-7,-,TGTGCCACCAGCAGAGATCCCCAGGTCTCCTACGAGCAGTACTTC,CATSRDPQVSYEQYF
TRBD1,TRBV9,TRBJ2-2,-,TGTGCCAGCAGCCCTCGTGGGACAGATAACACCGGGGAGCTGTTTTTT,CASSPRGTDNTGELFF
TRBD1,TRBV19,TRBJ1-2,-,TGTGCCAGTAGTGTATCCCAGGGGGTCTATGGCTACACCTTC,CASSVSQGVYGYTF
-,TRBV6-1,TRBJ1-1,-,TGTGCCAGCAGTAGACGATCGGAAAACACTGAAGCTTTCTTT,CASSRRSENTEAFF
-,TRBV14,TRBJ2-1,many,TGTGCCAGCAGCCAATTGTCAATGTATGAGCAGTTCTTC,CASSQLSMYEQFF
-,TRBV11-2,TRBJ2-2,many,TGTGCCAGCAGCGAAAACCGACAGGTCAACACCGGGGAGCTGTTTTTT,CASSENRQVNTGELFF
TRBD2,TRBV19,TRBJ2-7,many,TGTGCCAGTACCTCTGCGGGTAGCGGGACCTACGAGCAGTACTTC,CASTSAGSGTYEQYF
-,TRBV12-3/TRBV12-4,TRBJ2-1,many,TGTGCCAGCAGTTTACGGTATATGGCGGCCATCTACTCCTACAATGAGCAGTTCTTC,CASSLRYMAAIYSYNEQFF
TRBD1,TRBV27,TRBJ2-7,many,TGTGCCAGCAGTTTAAACCCGGGACAGGGAGTCGAGCAGTACTTC,CASSLNPGQGVEQYF
TRBD2,TRBV19,TRBJ2-3,many,TGTGCCAGTACTAGCGGGAGAGGTGGTGGCACAGATACGCAGTATTTT,CASTSGRGGGTDTQYF
TRBD1,TRBV7-2,TRBJ2-1,many,TGTGCCAGCAGATTCGGGACAGGTGATTATTACAATGAGCAGTTCTTC,CASRFGTGDYYNEQFF
TRBD1,TRBV29-1,TRBJ2-1,-,TGCAGCGTTGTACAGGGGGGCGGCAATGAGCAGTTCTTC,CSVVQGGGNEQFF
TRBD1,TRBV5-6,TRBJ2-2,many,TGTGCCAGCAGCTCAACGGACAGGGGCTACGGGGAGCTGTTTTTT,CASSSTDRGYGELFF
TRBD1,TRBV19,TRBJ2-5,many,TGTGCCAGTAGTACAGGGACAGTCCAAGAGACCCAGTACTTC,CASSTGTVQETQYF
-,TRBV5-1,TRBJ2-2,few,TGCGCCAGCAGCGAGGGACAGAACACCGGGGAGCTGTTTTTT,CASSEGQNTGELFF
TRBD1,TRBV24-1,TRBJ2-6,-,TGTGCCACCAGTGATCCGACAGGGTCTGGGGCCAACGTCCTGACTTTC,CATSDPTGSGANVLTF
-,TRBV11-2,TRBJ2-3,many,TGTGCCAGCAGCTATCGTTCGAGTACGCAGTATTTT,CASSYRSSTQYF
-,TRBV11-2,TRBJ2-7,many,TGTGCCAGCAGCTTAGTATGGGAGCAGTACTTC,CASSLVWEQYF
-,TRBV11-1,TRBJ2-1,-,TGTGCCAGCAGCTTAGCGACTACGTACAATGAGCAGTTCTTC,CASSLATTYNEQFF
TRBD1,TRBV11-2,TRBJ1-4,many,TGTGCCAGCAGCTTAGGGACAGGGGCGGACGAAAAACTGTTTTTT,CASSLGTGADEKLFF
TRBD2,TRBV12-3/TRBV12-4,TRBJ2-1,few,TGTGCCAGTGGGACCGGGGTAGCGGGAGGGCAAGAGCAGTTCTTC,CASGTGVAGGQEQFF
TRBD1,TRBV20-1,TRBJ1-1,many,TGCAGTGCTAGAAAGGGACAGTACACTGAAGCTTTCTTT,CSARKGQYTEAFF
-,TRBV6-5,TRBJ1-1,-,TGTGCCAGCAGTTTGGGGGGGGCTAACACTGAAGCTTTCTTT,CASSLGGANTEAFF
-,TRBV7-8,TRBJ1-2,few,TGTGCCAGCAGCTCCAACAGGGCCACCTATGGCTACACCTTC,CASSSNRATYGYTF
TRBD1,TRBV3-1,TRBJ1-2,many,TGTGCCAGCAGACAAGGACAGGACTATGGCTACACCTTC,CASRQGQDYGYTF
-,TRBV19,TRBJ1-1,many,TGTGCCAGTAGTATAGAGGCACAGGGGAACACTGAAGCTTTCTTT,CASSIEAQGNTEAFF
-,TRBV19,TRBJ1-2,-,TGTGCCAGTAGTCCCACAGGGAATCTATTCGATGATGGCTACACCTTC,CASSPTGNLFDDGYTF
-,TRBV15,TRBJ2-7,few,TGTGCCACCAGCACTGAGGACAGAAGCTACGAGCAGTACTTC,CATSTEDRSYEQYF
-,TRBV7-2,TRBJ2-1,many,TGTGCCAGCAGCTTTGGGATAGGGGGAAATGAGCAGTTCTTC,CASSFGIGGNEQFF
-,TRBV10-2,TRBJ1-4,few,TGCGCCAGCAGGGGGACGGCCGAGGGGAATGAAAAACTGTTTTTT,CASRGTAEGNEKLFF
-,TRBV27,TRBJ1-5,many,TGTGCCAGCAGTTTCCTAGGTAGCAATCAGCCCCAGCATTTT,CASSFLGSNQPQHF
-,TRBV28,TRBJ2-1,-,TGTGCCAGCACCTTCGAGAACACGGCCTACAATGAGCAGTTCTTC,CASTFENTAYNEQFF
-,TRBV6-4,TRBJ2-2,many,TGTGCCAGCAGTGACAGGAGAGGGACCGGGGAGCTGTTTTTT,CASSDRRGTGELFF
TRBD1,TRBV12-3/TRBV12-4,TRBJ2-7,few,TGTGCCAGCAGTCGACCGGGACAGGCGGTGCAGTACTTC,CASSRPGQAVQYF
-,TRBV15,TRBJ1-2,-,TGTGCCACCAGCAGAGATCGTGGGCAGCTGTATGGCTACACCTTC,CATSRDRGQLYGYTF
TRBD1,TRBV30,TRBJ2-7,-,TGTGCCTGGAACAGGGGGCTCTACGAGCAGTACTTC,CAWNRGLYEQYF
-,TRBV5-1,TRBJ1-5,many,TGCGCCAGCAGTGTTGATTCTCTTAGCAATCAGCCCCAGCATTTT,CASSVDSLSNQPQHF
-,TRBV7-2,TRBJ2-3,many,TGTGCCAGCAGCATCAATGCGGGGCTCGCAGATACGCAGTATTTT,CASSINAGLADTQYF
-,TRBV6-1,TRBJ1-1,-,TGTGCCAGCACGCGGGGCTTCGAGAACACTGAAGCTTTCTTT,CASTRGFENTEAFF